The entry that follows covers one T cell receptor (beta chain) sequence. Its antigen remains unidentified. The sample belongs to a study of T cell responses to AZD1222 COVID-19 vaccine. Study-level points and caveats: Breadth and depth of Spike-specific TCRs rose after two AZD1222 doses. Donors were mostly white British, more females; clonal diversity possibly underestimated.

Generated by immunoSEQ multiplex PCR, the TCRdb table keeps only in-frame clones and is missing some. The sample lists about 110,000 clones; around 89% were seen once. The CDR3 has 20 residues. CDR1 MNHEY and CDR2 SVGEGT come from the germline V gene. Trimming at V came to 4 bases and at J to 0 bases, leaving 20 bases not matched to a gene. The sample consisted of peripheral blood, taken on day 0 of AZD1222 vaccination. This TCR was recovered from an adult in good health. The chain combines TRBV6-2 or TRBV6-3 with TRBJ1-1; 7 positions match TRBD1. CDR3 loop: CASSFRGARTGGHMNTEAFF. The DNA for the CDR3 is TGTGCCAGCAGTTTCAGAGGGGCTAGGACAGGAGGACACATGAACACTGAAGCTTTCTTT.